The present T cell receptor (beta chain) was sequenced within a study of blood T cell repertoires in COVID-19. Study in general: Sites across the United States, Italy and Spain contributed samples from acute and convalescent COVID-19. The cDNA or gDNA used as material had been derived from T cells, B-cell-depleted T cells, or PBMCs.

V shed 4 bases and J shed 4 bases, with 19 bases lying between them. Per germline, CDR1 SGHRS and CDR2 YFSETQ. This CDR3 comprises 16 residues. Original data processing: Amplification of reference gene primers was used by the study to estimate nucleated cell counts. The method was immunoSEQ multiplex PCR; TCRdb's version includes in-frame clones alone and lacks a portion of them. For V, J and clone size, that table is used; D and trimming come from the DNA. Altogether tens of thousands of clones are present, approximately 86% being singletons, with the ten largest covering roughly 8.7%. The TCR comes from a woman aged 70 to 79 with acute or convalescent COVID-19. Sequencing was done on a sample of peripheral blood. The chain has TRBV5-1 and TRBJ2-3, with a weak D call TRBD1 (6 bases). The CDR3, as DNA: TGCGCCAGCAGCGAGGGGGTGGGCAGGGGTGCAGATACGCAGTATTTT. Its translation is CASSEGVGRGADTQYF.